This passage covers 22 T cell receptor beta chains from one sample sequenced in a study of T cell responses to AZD1222 COVID-19 vaccine. Sequencing used immunoSEQ multiplex PCR; TCRdb keeps in-frame clones, though not all of them. This table holds approximately 130,000 clones, 80% to 95% found once. Sample: peripheral blood, taken on day 0 of AZD1222 vaccination. All receptors derive from an adult in good health.

The chain combines TRBV4-3 with TRBJ1-1; the D is unclear. Germline CDR1 is LGHNA and CDR2 is YSLEER. The ends were cut back, 0 bases at V and 3 bases at J, with 5 bases in the middle. The CDR3 covers 13 residues. CDR3 DNA sequence: TGCGCCAGCAGCCAAGAACAGTACACTGAAGCTTTCTTT. This sequence encodes CASSQEQYTEAFF.

This sequence joins TRBV9 and TRBJ2-7, with a tentative D call TRBD1 (5 bases). The CDR3 totals 14 residues. Germline lookup yields CDR1 SGDLS and CDR2 YYNGEE. Trimming took off 3 bases at V and 0 bases at J, with 10 bases between the two ends. CDR3 amino acids: CASSAQESSYEQYF. The CDR3 bases are TGTGCCAGCAGCGCACAGGAGAGCTCCTACGAGCAGTACTTC.

Details on this clone: The same CDR3 can be traced to other DNA sequences in this sample. The chain uses TRBV7-9 and TRBJ1-1; D unresolved. Per the germline V gene, CDR1 is SEHNR and CDR2 is FQNEAQ (reference sequence). V was clipped by 5 bases and J by 6 bases, with 13 bases between them. The CDR3 covers 13 residues. In DNA form, the CDR3 reads TGTGCCAGCAGCCTACCCGGGTCAGCTGAAGCTTTCTTT. Translating it yields CASSLPGSAEAFF. The whole variable domain, remainder taken from reference TRBV7-9 and TRBJ1-1, is DTGVSQNPRHKITKRGQNVTFRCDPISEHNRLYWYRQTLGQGPEFLTYFQNEAQLEKSRLLSDRFSAERPKGSFSTLEIQRTEQGDSAMYLCASSLPGSAEAFFGQGTRLTVV.

The genes are TRBV28 and TRBJ1-5, with D perhaps TRBD1 (5 bases). The ends were cut back, 2 bases at V and 1 base at J, with 9 bases in the middle. The CDR3 loop spans 15 amino acids. CDR1 and CDR2 from the germline V gene are MDHEN and SYDVKM. The CDR3 bases are TGTGCCAGCAGTTTAGCTACAGGAAGCAATCAGCCCCAGCATTTT. Amino acid sequence: CASSLATGSNQPQHF.

V is TRBV10-1 and J is TRBJ2-1; 10 bases match TRBD2. The germline V gene encodes CDR1 WNHNN and CDR2 SYGVQD (reference sequence). The CDR3 runs to 15 residues. The V and J ends lost 6 bases and 8 bases, in that order; junction bases with no gene match: 10. The CDR3 DNA reads TGCGCCAGCAGCCTCACGCTAGCGGGAGTCTATGAGCAGTTCTTC. Protein sequence: CASSLTLAGVYEQFF.

About this clone itself: Its ends do not fully match the called genes, so a read error is possible. J is TRBJ2-5 and V is TRBV15; D is unresolved. The CDR3 spans 13 residues. Germline CDR1 is LNHNV and CDR2 is YYDKDF (reference sequence). CDR3 nucleotide sequence: TGTGCCACCAGCAGAGATTTCCAGGACCGCCCTAACTTC. Translated, it gives CATSRDFQDRPNF.

The chain is built from TRBV11-3 and TRBJ2-1; 11 bases map to TRBD1. The CDR3 extends over 18 amino acids. The junction had 17 bases not matched to a gene; V was cut back by 5 bases and J by 8 bases. Germline CDR1 is SGHNT and CDR2 is YENEEA. The CDR3 sequence is CASSPGSDGTGGWDEQFF. The CDR3 region has the DNA TGTGCCAGCAGCCCCGGGTCTGACGGGACAGGGGGATGGGATGAGCAGTTCTTC.

This clone came up a few times. The DNA of the CDR3 is TGCGCCAGCAGCTTGGGAGGACCGGGGACTGAAGCTTTCTTT. Translated: CASSLGGPGTEAFF. The V call is TRBV5-1, the J call TRBJ1-1; D call uncertain. Germline CDR1 reads SGHRS; CDR2 reads YFSETQ. The CDR3 extends over 14 amino acids. V dropped 0 bases and J dropped 5 bases, with 11 bases sitting between them.

The chain carries TRBV19 and TRBJ1-2; 7 positions agree with TRBD1. The trim removed 5 bases at V and 4 bases at J, leaving 4 bases unmatched. Germline CDR1 is LNHDA and CDR2 is SQIVND (reference sequence). CDR3 size: 13 residues. As DNA, the CDR3 is TGTGCCAGTAGTCGACAGGGCGCCTATGGCTACACCTTC. This translates into CASSRQGAYGYTF.

This rearrangement joins TRBV3-1 (or the pseudogene TRBV3-2) to TRBJ2-3; tentative D call: TRBD2 (6 bases). CDR1 is LGHDT and CDR2 is YNNKEL in the germline V gene (reference sequence). The V end lost 4 bases, the J end lost 4 bases, and 15 bases lay between the germline ends. The CDR3 is 15 residues long. The DNA for the CDR3 is TGTGCCAGCAGCCTAAGGCTAACGGGAGCAGATACGCAGTATTTT. Amino acid sequence: CASSLRLTGADTQYF.

CDR3 protein: CASRTSGSVDEQFF. The DNA of the CDR3 is TGTGCCAGTCGGACTAGCGGGAGTGTAGATGAGCAGTTCTTC. The chain is built from TRBV19 and TRBJ2-1; 13 bases are a match to TRBD2. In germline, CDR1 is LNHDA, CDR2 SQIVND (reference sequence). V gave up 8 bases and J gave up 8 bases; unmatched junction bases: 6. The CDR3 contains 14 residues.

The CDR3 nucleotides are TGTGCCAGCAGCCAGATACAGGGGAGGGCCTACGAGCAGTACTTC. Its translation: CASSQIQGRAYEQYF. This chain links TRBV14 with TRBJ2-7; D possibly uses TRBD1 or TRBD2 (7 bases each). V was pared by 3 bases and J by 2 bases, with 14 bases between. Germline CDR1 is SGHDN and CDR2 is FVKESK. The CDR3 runs to 15 residues.

This chain uses TRBV19 with TRBJ2-1; D is ambiguous. Trimming pared 4 bases from V and 8 bases from J, leaving 9 bases between. CDR1 LNHDA and CDR2 SQIVND come from the germline V gene (reference sequence). The CDR3 is 12 residues long. The CDR3 here is CASSTAEDEQFF. The CDR3 DNA is TGTGCCAGTAGTACGGCGGAAGATGAGCAGTTCTTC.

This clone was seen once. The chain has TRBV5-8 and TRBJ1-1, with D possibly TRBD1 on 5 matching bases. The germline CDR1 and CDR2 sequences are SGHTS and YDEGEE. V lost 5 bases and J lost 5, with 19 bases in between. CDR3 length: 15 residues. The CDR3: CASRGRQGVGTEAFF. The CDR3 bases are TGTGCCAGCAGGGGCCGGCAGGGTGTAGGTACTGAAGCTTTCTTT.

The genes are TRBV5-6 and TRBJ1-5; D is possibly TRBD1 (6 bases). CDR1 SGHDT and CDR2 YYEEEE come from the germline V gene. The CDR3 runs to 14 residues. V gave up 4 bases and J gave up 9 bases, with 17 bases separating them. The CDR3 bases are TGTGCCAGCAGCGTTTACAGGGTATTAATGCCCCAGCATTTT. Protein product: CASSVYRVLMPQHF.

This clone was detected only once. The chain joins TRBV4-1 to TRBJ1-6, with TRBD1 identical over 9 bases. The length of the CDR3 is 14 residues. CDR1 and CDR2 (germline): MGHRA, YSYEKL. With V trimmed by 3 bases and J by 10 bases, 4 bases remained unmatched. CDR3 nucleotides: TGCGCCAGCAGCCATACAGGGGGCGGCTCACCCCTCCACTTT. This gives the protein CASSHTGGGSPLHF.

V gene TRBV5-1 combines with J gene TRBJ2-3, with 7 bases lining up with TRBD2. Germline values: CDR1 SGHRS, CDR2 YFSETQ. V gave up 3 bases and J gave up 1 base; unmatched junction bases: 5. This CDR3 region has 15 residues. The CDR3 region is CASSSGGSRTDTQYF. The CDR3 region has the DNA TGCGCCAGCAGCTCCGGCGGGAGCCGCACAGATACGCAGTATTTT. The variable domain in full, with the rest retrieved from reference TRBV5-1 and TRBJ2-3, is KAGVTQTPRYLIKTRGQQVTLSCSPISGHRSVSWYQQTPGQGLQFLFEYFSETQRNKGNFPGRFSGRQFSNSRSEMNVSTLELGDSALYLCASSSGGSRTDTQYFGPGTRLTVL.

The chain carries TRBV29-1 and TRBJ2-1, with 7 bases lining up with TRBD1. This CDR3 is 13 amino acids long. V was clipped by 3 bases and J by 6 bases; unmatched bases: 5. Looked up from germline, CDR1 is SQVTM and CDR2 is ANQGSEA. CDR3 sequence reads: CSVDTGVGNEQFF. In nucleotides, the CDR3 is TGCAGCGTTGATACAGGGGTCGGCAATGAGCAGTTCTTC.

The rearrangement links TRBV6-2 or TRBV6-3 to TRBJ1-1, with D tentatively TRBD1 (6 bases). This CDR3 region has 17 residues. Germline CDR1 is MNHEY and CDR2 is SVGEGT. Trimming stripped 0 bases from V and 5 bases from J, with 19 bases between. The CDR3 sequence is CASSYSMTGGSVTEAFF. CDR3 sequence (DNA): TGTGCCAGCAGTTACTCGATGACGGGGGGCTCCGTAACTGAAGCTTTCTTT.

The chain combines TRBV6-6 with TRBJ1-5; possibly TRBD1 for D (5 bases). Germline V gene lookup returns CDR1 MNHNY and CDR2 SVGAGI (reference sequence). The length of the CDR3 is 16 residues. With 4 bases removed from V and 0 bases from J, the gap between germline ends came to 13 bases. The CDR3 is CASSLAGTPSNQPQHF. CDR3 in DNA: TGTGCCAGCAGTTTGGCAGGGACTCCTAGCAATCAGCCCCAGCATTTT.

The rearrangement joins TRBV7-2 to TRBJ2-1; D not resolved. Trimming cost V 5 bases and J 7 bases, with 12 bases left between them. Germline V gene sequence: CDR1 SGHTA, CDR2 FQGNSA. The CDR3 totals 13 residues. The CDR3 DNA follows: TGTGCCAGCAGCGTACGGGTAGGGAATGAGCAGTTCTTC. It is translated as CASSVRVGNEQFF.

The genes are TRBV9 and TRBJ1-2; D unclear. The CDR3 runs to 14 residues. CDR1 and CDR2 from the germline V gene are SGDLS and YYNGEE. Trimming took off 0 bases at V and 4 bases at J, with 10 bases between the two ends. The CDR3 spells CASSVADRGYGYTF. DNA for the CDR3: TGTGCCAGCAGCGTAGCTGACCGGGGCTATGGCTACACCTTC.